This T cell receptor (beta chain) was profiled in a study of T cell changes during pregnancy in multiple sclerosis. TCRdb's table, derived via immunoSEQ multiplex PCR, lists solely in-frame clones and lacks some. The table has approximately 20,000 clones, 80% to 90% seen once; the top ten hold 7.5%. CDR1 is MNHEY and CDR2 is SMNVEV in the germline V gene (reference sequence). V shed 0 bases and J shed 4 bases, with 7 bases lying between them. The CDR3 covers 14 residues. This clone was seen once. The material was CD8+ T cells from peripheral blood mononuclear cells, obtained in the second trimester of pregnancy. This chain connects TRBV27 to TRBJ2-1; a weak D match, TRBD1 (5 bases). The sequence came from a female donor in good health, enrolled as a control in a pregnancy study. The CDR3 spells CASSLSRQYNEQFF. CDR3 nucleotide sequence: TGTGCCAGCAGTTTATCGAGACAGTACAATGAGCAGTTCTTC.